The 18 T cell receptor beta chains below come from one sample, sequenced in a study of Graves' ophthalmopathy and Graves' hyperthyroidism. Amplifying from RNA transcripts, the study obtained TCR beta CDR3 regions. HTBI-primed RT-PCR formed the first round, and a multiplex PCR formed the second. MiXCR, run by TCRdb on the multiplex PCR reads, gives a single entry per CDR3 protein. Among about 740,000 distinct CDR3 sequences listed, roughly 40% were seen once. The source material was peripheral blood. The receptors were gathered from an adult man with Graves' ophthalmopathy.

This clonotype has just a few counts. CDR3 sequence reads: CASGKDRGTYEQYF. The CDR3 coding sequence is TGTGCCAGCGGAAAGGACAGGGGTACCTACGAGCAGTACTTC. The chain is built from TRBV13 and TRBJ2-7; 9 nucleotides align to TRBD1. CDR3 length: 14 residues. Per the germline V gene, CDR1 is PRHDT and CDR2 is FYEKMQ (reference sequence). Unmatched junction bases numbered 7, after V lost 8 bases and J lost 2 bases.

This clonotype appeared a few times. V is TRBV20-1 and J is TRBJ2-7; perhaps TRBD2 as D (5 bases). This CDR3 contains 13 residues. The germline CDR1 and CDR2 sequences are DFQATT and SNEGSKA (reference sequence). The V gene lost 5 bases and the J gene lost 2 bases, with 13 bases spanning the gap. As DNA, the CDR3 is TGCAGTGCTCGGACGTCGAGGGCCTACGAGCAGTACTTC. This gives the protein CSARTSRAYEQYF.

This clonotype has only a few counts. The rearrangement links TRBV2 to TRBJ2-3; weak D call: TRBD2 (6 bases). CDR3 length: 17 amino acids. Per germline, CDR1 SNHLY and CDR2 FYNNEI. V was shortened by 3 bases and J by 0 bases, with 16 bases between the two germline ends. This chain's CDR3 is CASSDGFGTPSTDTQYF. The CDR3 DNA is TGTGCCAGCAGTGACGGGTTTGGGACTCCTAGCACAGATACGCAGTATTTT.

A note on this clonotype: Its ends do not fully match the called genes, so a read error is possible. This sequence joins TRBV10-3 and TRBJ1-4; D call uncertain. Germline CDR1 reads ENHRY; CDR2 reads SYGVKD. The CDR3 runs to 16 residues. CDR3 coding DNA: TGTGCCAGCAGTTACTCACGATTAGCAACTAATGAAAAACTGTTTTTT. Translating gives CASSYSRLATNEKLFF.

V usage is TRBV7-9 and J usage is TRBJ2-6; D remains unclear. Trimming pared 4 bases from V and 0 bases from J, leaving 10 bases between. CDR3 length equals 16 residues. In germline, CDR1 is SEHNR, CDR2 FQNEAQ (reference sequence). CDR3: CASSSRRASGANVLTF. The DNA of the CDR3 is TGTGCCAGCAGCTCGCGACGGGCCTCTGGGGCCAACGTCCTGACTTTC.

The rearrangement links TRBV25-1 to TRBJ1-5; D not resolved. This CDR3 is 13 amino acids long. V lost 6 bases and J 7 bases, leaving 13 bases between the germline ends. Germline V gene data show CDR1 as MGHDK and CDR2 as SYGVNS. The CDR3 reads CASSQEWGQPQHF. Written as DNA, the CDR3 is TGTGCCAGCAGCCAAGAATGGGGACAGCCCCAGCATTTT.

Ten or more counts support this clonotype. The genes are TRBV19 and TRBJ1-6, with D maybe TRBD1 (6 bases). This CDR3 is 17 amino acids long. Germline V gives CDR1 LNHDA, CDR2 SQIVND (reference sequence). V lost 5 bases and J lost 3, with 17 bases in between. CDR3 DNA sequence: TGTGCCAGTAGTGCAGGGGCGACTAACTACTATAATTCACCCCTCCACTTT. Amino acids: CASSAGATNYYNSPLHF.

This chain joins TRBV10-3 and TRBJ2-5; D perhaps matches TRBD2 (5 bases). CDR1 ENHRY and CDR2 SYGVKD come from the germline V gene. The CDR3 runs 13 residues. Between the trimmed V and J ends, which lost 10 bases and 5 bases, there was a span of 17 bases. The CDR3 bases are TGTGCCACCCTCGACGGAGGACGGGAGACCCAGTACTTC. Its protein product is CATLDGGRETQYF.

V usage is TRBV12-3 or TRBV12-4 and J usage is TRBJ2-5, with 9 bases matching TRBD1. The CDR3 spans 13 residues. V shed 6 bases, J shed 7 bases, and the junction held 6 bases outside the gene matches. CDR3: CASSRQGVSTQYF. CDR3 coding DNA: TGTGCCAGCAGCCGACAGGGGGTGTCGACCCAGTACTTC.

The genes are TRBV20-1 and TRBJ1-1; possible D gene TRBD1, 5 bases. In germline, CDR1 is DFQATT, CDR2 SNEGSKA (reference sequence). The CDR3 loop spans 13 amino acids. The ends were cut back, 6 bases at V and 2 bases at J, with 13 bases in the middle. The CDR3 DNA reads TGCAGTGCAGAGGGGACGAGAAACACTGAAGCTTTCTTT. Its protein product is CSAEGTRNTEAFF.

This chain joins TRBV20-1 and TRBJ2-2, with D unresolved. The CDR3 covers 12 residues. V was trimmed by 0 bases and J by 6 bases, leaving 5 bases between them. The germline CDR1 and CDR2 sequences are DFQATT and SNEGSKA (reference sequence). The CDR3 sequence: CSAREGPGELFF. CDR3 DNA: TGCAGTGCTAGAGAGGGTCCCGGGGAGCTGTTTTTT.

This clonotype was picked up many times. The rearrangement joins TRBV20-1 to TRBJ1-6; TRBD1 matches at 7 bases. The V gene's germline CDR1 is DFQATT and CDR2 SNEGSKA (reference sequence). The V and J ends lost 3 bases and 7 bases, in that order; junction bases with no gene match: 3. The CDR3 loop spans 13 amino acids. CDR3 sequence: CSASRDSNSPLHF. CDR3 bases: TGCAGTGCTAGCCGGGACAGCAATTCACCCCTCCACTTT.

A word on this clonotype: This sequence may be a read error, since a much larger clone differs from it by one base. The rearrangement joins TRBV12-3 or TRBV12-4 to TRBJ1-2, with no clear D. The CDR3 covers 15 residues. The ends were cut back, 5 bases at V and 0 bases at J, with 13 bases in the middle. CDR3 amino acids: CASSRRGTSNYGYTF. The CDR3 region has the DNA TGTGCCAGCAGTCGTCGTGGCACTTCTAACTATGGCTACACCTTC.

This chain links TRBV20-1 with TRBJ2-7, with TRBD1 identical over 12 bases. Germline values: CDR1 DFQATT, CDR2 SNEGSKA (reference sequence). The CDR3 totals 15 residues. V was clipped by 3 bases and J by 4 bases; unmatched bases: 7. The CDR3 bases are TGCAGTGCTAGCGGGACAGGGGGCCGTAAATACGAGCAGTACTTC. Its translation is CSASGTGGRKYEQYF.

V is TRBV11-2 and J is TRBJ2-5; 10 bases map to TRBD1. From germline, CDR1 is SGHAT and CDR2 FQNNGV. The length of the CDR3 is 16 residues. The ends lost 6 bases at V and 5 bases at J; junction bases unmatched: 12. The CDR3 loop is CASSSGQGTPFETQYF. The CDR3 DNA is TGTGCCAGCAGTTCGGGACAGGGGACTCCCTTCGAGACCCAGTACTTC. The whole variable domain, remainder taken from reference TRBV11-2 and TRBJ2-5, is EAGVAQSPRYKIIEKRQSVAFWCNPISGHATLYWYQQILGQGPKLLIQFQNNGVVDDSQLPKDRFSAERLKGVDSTLKIQPAKLEDSAVYLCASSSGQGTPFETQYFGPGTRLLVL.

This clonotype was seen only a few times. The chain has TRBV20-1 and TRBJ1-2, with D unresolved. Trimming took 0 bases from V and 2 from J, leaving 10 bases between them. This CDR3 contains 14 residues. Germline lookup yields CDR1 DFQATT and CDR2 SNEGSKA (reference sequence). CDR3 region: CSARDPTRNYGYTF. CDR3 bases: TGCAGTGCTAGAGATCCTACACGAAACTATGGCTACACCTTC.

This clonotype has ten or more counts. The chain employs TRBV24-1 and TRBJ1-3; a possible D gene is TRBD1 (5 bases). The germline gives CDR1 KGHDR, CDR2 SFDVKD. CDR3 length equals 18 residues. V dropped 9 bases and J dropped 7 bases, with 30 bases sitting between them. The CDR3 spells CATQQVKFRPATRNTIYF. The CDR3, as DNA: TGTGCCACCCAACAGGTTAAATTTCGGCCAGCAACGAGGAACACCATATATTTT.

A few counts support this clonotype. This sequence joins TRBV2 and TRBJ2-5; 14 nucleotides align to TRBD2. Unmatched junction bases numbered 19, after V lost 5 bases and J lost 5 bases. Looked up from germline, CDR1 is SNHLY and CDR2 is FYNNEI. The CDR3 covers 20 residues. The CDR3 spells CASSIPGLAGARSRWETQYF. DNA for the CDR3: TGTGCCAGCAGTATTCCGGGACTAGCGGGGGCTCGATCGAGGTGGGAGACCCAGTACTTC. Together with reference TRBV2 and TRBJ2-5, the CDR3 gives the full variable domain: EPEVTQTPSHQVTQMGQEVILRCVPISNHLYFYWYRQILGQKVEFLVSFYNNEISEKSEIFDDQFSVERPDGSNFTLKIRSTKLEDSAMYFCASSIPGLAGARSRWETQYFGPGTRLLVL.